The 30 T cell receptor beta chains below all came from one sample that was sequenced in a study of shared clonotypes between healthy human individuals. TCRdb keeps only in-frame clones here, not all; method: immunoSEQ multiplex PCR. The sample lists more than 2,000,000 clones, over 85% seen once, with 0.3% to 0.4% in the top ten. Sequencing was performed on naive CD4+ T cells from PBMCs. The subset: CD45RA+ positively selected. Receptor source: a young man in good health. Some clones in this sample may be carry-over from other donors' samples.

This chain connects TRBV5-1 to TRBJ2-2; D not resolved. CDR1 and CDR2 (germline): SGHRS, YFSETQ. V lost 2 bases, J lost 3 bases, and 8 bases lay in between. The CDR3 consists of 14 residues. The chain's CDR3 is CASSFFSDTGELFF. The DNA of the CDR3 is TGCGCCAGCAGCTTTTTCTCGGACACCGGGGAGCTGTTTTTT.

Note on this clone: This sample also contains other DNA sequences that code for the same CDR3. The chain is built from TRBV30 and TRBJ2-5; D call uncertain. CDR1 and CDR2 (germline): GTSNPN, SVGIG (reference sequence). This CDR3 comprises 11 residues. V was trimmed by 2 bases and J by 2 bases, leaving 3 bases between them. The CDR3, as DNA: TGTGCCTGGAGTCGTCAAGAGACCCAGTACTTC. Translating it yields CAWSRQETQYF. The full variable domain, with the rest looked up from reference TRBV30 and TRBJ2-5, is SQTIHQWPATLVQPVGSPLSLECTVEGTSNPNLYWYRQAAGRGLQLLFYSVGIGQISSEVPQNLSASRPQDRQFILSSKKLLLSDSGFYLCAWSRQETQYFGPGTRLLVL.

The chain links TRBV5-1 to TRBJ2-7; D possibly uses TRBD1 or TRBD2 (5 bases each). The CDR3 runs to 14 residues. The germline gives CDR1 SGHRS, CDR2 YFSETQ. V was cut by 4 bases and J by 6 bases, with 17 bases left in between. DNA for the CDR3: TGCGCCAGCAGCCCGTCGCTAGGGGACGGCGAGCAGTACTTC. The encoded protein is CASSPSLGDGEQYF.

V usage is TRBV6-1 and J usage is TRBJ2-7; a possible D gene is TRBD2 (5 bases). V was trimmed by 10 bases and J by 1 base, leaving 20 bases between them. The CDR3 totals 15 residues. CDR1 and CDR2 from the germline V gene are MNHNS and SASEGT. CDR3 coding DNA: TGTGCCATCAGCAAACGGGGTGACTCGTCCTACGAGCAGTACTTC. Amino acids: CAISKRGDSSYEQYF.

The rearrangement joins TRBV2 to TRBJ1-1, with D possibly TRBD1 on 5 matching bases. From germline, CDR1 is SNHLY and CDR2 FYNNEI. The CDR3 extends over 13 amino acids. The ends were cut back, 6 bases at V and 1 base at J, with 9 bases in the middle. Here the CDR3 reads CASRADTNTEAFF. CDR3 DNA sequence: TGTGCCAGCAGAGCGGACACGAACACTGAAGCTTTCTTT.

The chain links TRBV28 to TRBJ1-2, with 7 bases lining up with TRBD1. Trimming cost V 5 bases and J 2 bases; bases outside gene matches: 8. The CDR3 is 15 residues long. In germline, CDR1 is MDHEN, CDR2 SYDVKM. The CDR3 nucleotides read TGTGCCAGCAGTCCATACTCAGGGGGAAACTATGGCTACACCTTC. Translation gives CASSPYSGGNYGYTF.

This clone was seen just once. This chain joins TRBV7-3 and TRBJ2-1; D is possibly TRBD2 (6 bases). Trimming shortened V by 5 bases and J by 4 bases, and 12 bases separated the two germline ends. Germline values: CDR1 SGHTA, CDR2 FQGTGA. The CDR3 has 14 residues. The CDR3 protein is CASSELGGYNEQFF. DNA of the CDR3: TGTGCCAGCAGCGAACTAGGAGGGTACAATGAGCAGTTCTTC.

This clone has more than one count but fewer than ten. This rearrangement joins TRBV5-1 to TRBJ2-2; D is unclear. CDR3 length equals 14 residues. The V end was cut by 0 bases, the J end by 4 bases, with 7 bases between. Germline V gene sequence: CDR1 SGHRS, CDR2 YFSETQ. Here the CDR3 DNA reads TGCGCCAGCAGCTTGGATCTAGGCACCGGGGAGCTGTTTTTT. Its translation: CASSLDLGTGELFF.

The rearrangement uses TRBV6-5 and TRBJ2-1; 10 nucleotides agree with TRBD2. CDR3 size: 13 residues. Germline-derived CDR1 and CDR2 are MNHEY and SVGAGI. V shed 7 bases and J 9 bases; nucleotides not matched to a gene: 6. CDR3 coding DNA: TGTGCCAGCACTAGCGGGAGACATGGTGAGCAGTTCTTC. Its translation: CASTSGRHGEQFF.

The V call is TRBV4-3, the J call TRBJ2-7; 9 nucleotides match TRBD2. This CDR3 has 18 amino acids. Germline trimming cut 0 bases from V and 5 bases from J; bases unmatched to any gene: 14. Germline lookup yields CDR1 LGHNA and CDR2 YSLEER. For the CDR3, the DNA is TGCGCCAGCAGCCAAGATGGTCGGGCGGGAGGGCGTAACCACGAGCAGTACTTC. Its protein is CASSQDGRAGGRNHEQYF.

This rearrangement joins TRBV7-9 to TRBJ1-1; D possibly corresponds to TRBD1 (5 bases). V shed 2 bases and J shed 10 bases, with 17 bases lying between them. Germline CDR1 reads SEHNR; CDR2 reads FQNEAQ (reference sequence). This CDR3 has 14 residues. CDR3 sequence (DNA): TGTGCCAGCAGCTTAAGCCTCTTTCAGGGACGAGCTTTCTTT. This translates into CASSLSLFQGRAFF.

The gene calls are TRBV5-4 and TRBJ1-5; D not resolved. Per the germline V gene, CDR1 is SGHNT and CDR2 is YYREEE (reference sequence). This CDR3 has 13 amino acids. Trimming removed 3 bases at V and 0 bases at J, with 4 bases between. The CDR3 here is CASSYNSNQPQHF. The CDR3, as DNA: TGTGCCAGCAGCTATAATAGCAATCAGCCCCAGCATTTT.

The gene calls are TRBV7-9 and TRBJ2-7; 10 bases align to TRBD2. This CDR3 has 14 residues. CDR1 is SEHNR and CDR2 is FQNEAQ in the germline V gene (reference sequence). V lost 3 bases and J lost 3; bases outside the gene matches: 2. CDR3 loop: CASSFASGSYEQYF. CDR3 sequence (DNA): TGTGCCAGCAGCTTTGCTAGCGGGAGCTACGAGCAGTACTTC.

This clone has just one count. V and J are TRBV6-1 and TRBJ1-1, with 7 nucleotides matching TRBD1. Trimming took 7 bases from V and 6 from J; bases not matched to a gene: 5. CDR3 length equals 12 residues. CDR1 is MNHNS, CDR2 SASEGT, per germline. This CDR3 reads CASTQGVPEAFF. The CDR3 region has the DNA TGTGCCAGCACGCAGGGGGTCCCTGAAGCTTTCTTT.

The chain has TRBV28 and TRBJ2-3, with 9 bases fitting TRBD1. The CDR3 length is 15 residues. V dropped 5 bases and J dropped 4; count of bases not matched to a gene: 7. Looked up from germline, CDR1 is MDHEN and CDR2 is SYDVKM. The CDR3 is CASSPRGQGSDTQYF. Written as DNA, the CDR3 is TGTGCCAGCAGTCCCCGAGGACAGGGGTCAGATACGCAGTATTTT.

The chain recombines TRBV7-9 with TRBJ2-1, with D possibly being TRBD1 (5 bases). Between the trimmed V and J ends, which lost 0 bases and 8 bases, there was a span of 14 bases. The CDR3 spans 15 residues. Germline-derived CDR1 and CDR2 are SEHNR and FQNEAQ (reference sequence). The DNA for the CDR3 is TGTGCCAGCAGCTTAGCCCCAGGGCCTAGTTATGAGCAGTTCTTC. Its protein product is CASSLAPGPSYEQFF.

The rearrangement links TRBV5-3 to TRBJ1-4; D is undetermined. TRBV5-3 carries the ORF label, with uncertain function. This CDR3 is built from 17 residues. V gave up 0 bases and J gave up 1 base, with 13 bases separating them. The DNA for the CDR3 is TGTGCCAGAAGCTTGGAGAGGTGGGAAAGAACTAATGAAAAACTGTTTTTT. Protein: CARSLERWERTNEKLFF.

J is TRBJ2-1 and V is TRBV28; no reliable D call. V was pared by 7 bases and J by 7 bases, with 20 bases between. Germline CDR1 is MDHEN and CDR2 is SYDVKM. This CDR3 contains 15 residues. The CDR3 DNA reads TGTGCCAGCACCGGTTTTTTCTTCGTCGGGAATGAGCAGTTCTTC. Translating gives CASTGFFFVGNEQFF.

The chain recombines TRBV28 with TRBJ1-4, with TRBD1 matching 11 bases. This CDR3 contains 18 residues. Looked up from germline, CDR1 is MDHEN and CDR2 is SYDVKM. The J segment lost 7 bases and the V segment lost 7 bases, leaving 17 bases of the junction unmatched. CDR3 in DNA: TGTGCCAGCACCCCCTGGACAGGGGGCGCGACAGGTAGTGAAAAACTGTTTTTT. It specifies CASTPWTGGATGSEKLFF.

This chain links TRBV2 with TRBJ1-5; 7 bases fit TRBD1. CDR3 length: 15 residues. The germline CDR1 and CDR2 sequences are SNHLY and FYNNEI. The junction had 5 bases not matched to a gene; V was cut back by 5 bases and J by 1 base. The CDR3 loop is CASSIGQVSNQPQHF. CDR3 DNA sequence: TGTGCCAGCAGTATAGGACAGGTGAGCAATCAGCCCCAGCATTTT.

CDR3 DNA: TGTGCCAGCAGTAGGGCAACTAATGAAAAACTGTTTTTT. This sequence encodes CASSRATNEKLFF. The chain joins TRBV7-6 to TRBJ1-4; the D is unclear. CDR3 length: 13 residues. Per germline, CDR1 SGHVS and CDR2 FNYEAQ. V was shortened by 6 bases and J by 0 bases, with 5 bases between the two germline ends.

V is TRBV28 and J is TRBJ2-6; unclear D gene. Trimming cost V 6 bases and J 1 base, with 13 bases left between them. Germline-derived CDR1 and CDR2 are MDHEN and SYDVKM. This CDR3 region has 16 residues. DNA of the CDR3: TGTGCCAGCAGCCAACAGTGGGTTTCTGGGGCCAACGTCCTGACTTTC. As protein: CASSQQWVSGANVLTF. The entire variable domain, with the rest obtained from reference TRBV28 and TRBJ2-6, is as follows: DVKVTQSSRYLVKRTGEKVFLECVQDMDHENMFWYRQDPGLGLRLIYFSYDVKMKEKGDIPEGYSVSREKKERFSLILESASTNQTSMYLCASSQQWVSGANVLTFGAGSRLTVL.

V is TRBV19 and J is TRBJ2-7; D not certain. The CDR3 is 15 amino acids. The V gene's germline CDR1 is LNHDA and CDR2 SQIVND (reference sequence). Between the trimmed V and J ends, which lost 2 bases and 0 bases, there was a span of 11 bases. DNA of the CDR3: TGTGCCAGTAGTATATCACTACCGAGCTCCTACGAGCAGTACTTC. It yields the protein CASSISLPSSYEQYF.

The rearrangement joins TRBV7-9 to TRBJ2-4; perhaps TRBD2 as D (7 bases). In germline, CDR1 is SEHNR, CDR2 FQNEAQ (reference sequence). The CDR3 runs 18 residues. Between the trimmed V and J ends, which lost 2 bases and 0 bases, there was a span of 17 bases. Written as DNA, the CDR3 is TGTGCCAGCAGCTTAATCAGCTGGGAGGGGGGAGCCAAAAACATTCAGTACTTC. Translating gives CASSLISWEGGAKNIQYF.

The chain combines TRBV28 with TRBJ2-1; the match to TRBD2 covers 8 bases. Germline lookup yields CDR1 MDHEN and CDR2 SYDVKM. This CDR3 has 18 residues. The junction had 11 bases not matched to a gene; V was cut back by 2 bases and J by 2 bases. The CDR3 loop reads CASSLIASAGVPYNEQFF. CDR3 nucleotides: TGTGCCAGCAGTTTAATTGCCTCAGCGGGAGTCCCCTACAATGAGCAGTTCTTC.

Turning to this clone: Different DNA sequences within this sample yield the same CDR3. The V gene is TRBV28, the J gene TRBJ2-3; D not certain. Germline-derived CDR1 and CDR2 are MDHEN and SYDVKM. The length of the CDR3 is 13 residues. V shed 6 bases and J shed 1 base, with 8 bases lying between them. Here the CDR3 DNA reads TGTGCCAGCAGCCCGCTGGGCACAGATACGCAGTATTTT. Protein: CASSPLGTDTQYF.

In its sample, this clone was seen once. The gene calls are TRBV6-5 and TRBJ2-7; no reliable D call. The CDR3 runs to 14 residues. Germline V lookup: CDR1 MNHEY, CDR2 SVGAGI. The germline V and J ends were trimmed by 0 bases and 5 bases, with 11 bases remaining between them. The CDR3 nucleotides read TGTGCCAGCAGTTACTCGCTGTTCAAGGACGAGCAGTACTTC. It yields the protein CASSYSLFKDEQYF.

This chain links TRBV7-2 with TRBJ1-5, with 10 bases fitting TRBD1. Germline values: CDR1 SGHTA, CDR2 FQGNSA. With 2 bases clipped from V and 6 bases from J, the junction kept 1 base outside the gene matches. The CDR3 extends over 14 amino acids. This CDR3 is CASSLRDRGQPQHF. CDR3 sequence (DNA): TGTGCCAGCAGCTTACGGGACAGGGGTCAGCCCCAGCATTTT.

The V gene is TRBV5-1, the J gene TRBJ2-2; 11 positions agree with TRBD2. V lost 3 bases to trimming and J lost 1 base; unmatched junction nucleotides: 5. Germline CDR1 is SGHRS and CDR2 is YFSETQ. There are 17 residues in the CDR3. CDR3 loop: CASSSGGTSGNTGELFF. The CDR3 coding sequence is TGCGCCAGCAGCTCGGGTGGGACTAGCGGGAACACCGGGGAGCTGTTTTTT.

The chain has TRBV6-6 and TRBJ1-2; no definite D call. The V end was cut by 5 bases, the J end by 2 bases, with 3 bases between. From germline, CDR1 is MNHNY and CDR2 SVGAGI (reference sequence). This CDR3 region has 11 residues. CDR3 sequence reads: CASSQNYGYTF. CDR3 in DNA: TGTGCCAGCAGTCAGAACTATGGCTACACCTTC.